The 4 T cell receptor beta chains in this list originate from one sample, sequenced in a study of technical replicates of blood from a handful of donors. Measured with immunoSEQ multiplex PCR; TCRdb has only the in-frame clones, and not every one. The sample comprises 82,000 or so clones, 96% of which are singletons, and approximately 0.41% rests with the top ten. Input material: T cells isolated from PBMCs. Every receptor here comes from a human donor in good health.

The chain uses TRBV28 and TRBJ2-5; 9 bases are shared with TRBD1. CDR1 MDHEN and CDR2 SYDVKM come from the germline V gene. CDR3 length equals 15 residues. The V gene end was trimmed by 3 bases and the J gene end by 5 bases; junction bases not matched to a gene: 7. The CDR3 is CASSFKQGAWETQYF. The CDR3 bases are TGTGCCAGCAGTTTTAAACAGGGGGCTTGGGAGACCCAGTACTTC. Based on the CDR3 plus reference TRBV28 and TRBJ2-5, the full variable domain is DVKVTQSSRYLVKRTGEKVFLECVQDMDHENMFWYRQDPGLGLRLIYFSYDVKMKEKGDIPEGYSVSREKKERFSLILESASTNQTSMYLCASSFKQGAWETQYFGPGTRLLVL.

This chain connects TRBV28 to TRBJ2-7, with 7 bases that match TRBD1. Trimming removed 6 bases from V and 1 base from J; junction bases left unmatched: 12. Per the germline V gene, CDR1 is MDHEN and CDR2 is SYDVKM. This CDR3 spans 16 amino acids. CDR3 nucleotide sequence: TGTGCCAGCAGCCGGATGGGGTACAGGGGTTCCTACGAGCAGTACTTC. This encodes CASSRMGYRGSYEQYF.

This clone showed up just once. V and J are TRBV6-6 and TRBJ2-1, with D unclear. Germline V gives CDR1 MNHNY, CDR2 SVGAGI (reference sequence). Between the trimmed V and J ends, which lost 6 bases and 5 bases, there was a span of 17 bases. The CDR3 consists of 15 residues. CDR3 sequence reads: CASRYSREENNEQFF. The CDR3 coding sequence is TGTGCCAGCAGATATTCTCGAGAGGAAAACAATGAGCAGTTCTTC.

The rearrangement links TRBV4-1 to TRBJ2-7; the match to TRBD1 covers 8 bases. This CDR3 is 15 amino acids long. V shed 1 base and J 0 bases; nucleotides not matched to a gene: 2. The germline gives CDR1 MGHRA, CDR2 YSYEKL. The CDR3 here is CASSQGQGYSYEQYF. The CDR3, as DNA: TGCGCCAGCAGCCAAGGACAGGGGTACTCCTACGAGCAGTACTTC.